A single sample is the source of the 6 T cell receptor beta chains below, sequenced in a study of blood T cell repertoires in COVID-19. Profiling relied on immunoSEQ multiplex PCR, and the TCRdb table lists in-frame clones only, not all of them. The sample consists of roughly 67,000 clones, roughly 90% of them appearing once. Sequencing was carried out using peripheral blood. These receptors originate from an older woman with acute or convalescent COVID-19.

CDR3 nucleotide sequence: TGTGCCTGGACCCGGGGAGGGAGGCGGGGGAATACGCAGTATTTT. This sequence encodes CAWTRGGRRGNTQYF. V gene TRBV30 combines with J gene TRBJ2-3, with 7 bases lining up with TRBD2. Germline loops: CDR1 GTSNPN, CDR2 SVGIG (reference sequence). CDR3 length: 15 residues. The trim removed 4 bases at V and 7 bases at J, leaving 14 bases unmatched.

The V gene is TRBV9, the J gene TRBJ1-2, with a tentative D call TRBD1 (6 bases). The V gene's germline CDR1 is SGDLS and CDR2 YYNGEE. The length of the CDR3 is 14 residues. Trimming cost V 3 bases and J 8 bases, with 17 bases left between them. CDR3 region: CASSATGLSGGYTF. The CDR3, as DNA: TGTGCCAGCAGCGCCACAGGGCTCTCGGGCGGCTACACCTTC.

The gene calls are TRBV5-4 and TRBJ1-6; no definite D call. Trimming stripped 5 bases from V and 8 bases from J, with 17 bases between. CDR3 size: 15 residues. Germline lookup yields CDR1 SGHNT and CDR2 YYREEE (reference sequence). The CDR3 nucleotides are TGTGCCAGCAGTCTTTCCGGGGTCCTACATTCACCCCTCCACTTT. It yields the protein CASSLSGVLHSPLHF.

The rearrangement links TRBV7-2 to TRBJ2-1; 9 nucleotides align to TRBD2. Germline CDR1 and CDR2: SGHTA and FQGNSA. Trimming at V came to 0 bases and at J to 0 bases, leaving 9 bases not matched to a gene. This CDR3 contains 19 residues. In nucleotides, the CDR3 is TGTGCCAGCAGCTTAGCGGATGGGACTAGCCTCCGCTCCTACAATGAGCAGTTCTTC. Its translation: CASSLADGTSLRSYNEQFF.

The V and J genes are TRBV13 and TRBJ1-2; perhaps TRBD1 as D (5 bases). The CDR3 length is 17 residues. Germline V gene lookup returns CDR1 PRHDT and CDR2 FYEKMQ (reference sequence). The V end was cut by 6 bases, the J end by 2 bases, with 22 bases between. The DNA of the CDR3 is TGTGCCAGCAGATGGAGGGGAAGTTCGGGAGGGAACTATGGCTACACCTTC. Translation gives CASRWRGSSGGNYGYTF.

The chain is built from TRBV6-5 and TRBJ2-5, with 7 bases aligning to TRBD2. V lost 4 bases, J lost 1 base, and 6 bases stayed unmatched. In germline, CDR1 is MNHEY, CDR2 SVGAGI. This CDR3 has 15 residues. CDR3 nucleotides: TGTGCCAGCAGTTGGGGGGGTAGCGGCCAAGAGACCCAGTACTTC. Translation gives CASSWGGSGQETQYF.